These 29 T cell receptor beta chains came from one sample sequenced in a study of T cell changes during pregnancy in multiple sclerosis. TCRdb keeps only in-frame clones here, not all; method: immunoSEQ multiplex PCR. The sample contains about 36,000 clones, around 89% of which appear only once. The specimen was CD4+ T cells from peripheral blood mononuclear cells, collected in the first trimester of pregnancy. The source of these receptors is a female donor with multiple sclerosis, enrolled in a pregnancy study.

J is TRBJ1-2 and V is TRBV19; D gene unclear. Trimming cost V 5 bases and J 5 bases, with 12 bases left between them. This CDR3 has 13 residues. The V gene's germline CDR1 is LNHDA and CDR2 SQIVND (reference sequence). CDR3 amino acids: CASSHRPRYGYTF. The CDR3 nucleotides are TGTGCCAGTAGTCATCGGCCGCGGTATGGCTACACCTTC.

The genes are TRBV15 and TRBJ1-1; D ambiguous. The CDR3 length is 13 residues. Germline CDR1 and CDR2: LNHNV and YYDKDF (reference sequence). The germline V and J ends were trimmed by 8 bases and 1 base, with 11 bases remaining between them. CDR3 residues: CATEGPQNTEAFF. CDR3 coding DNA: TGTGCCACCGAGGGTCCTCAGAACACTGAAGCTTTCTTT.

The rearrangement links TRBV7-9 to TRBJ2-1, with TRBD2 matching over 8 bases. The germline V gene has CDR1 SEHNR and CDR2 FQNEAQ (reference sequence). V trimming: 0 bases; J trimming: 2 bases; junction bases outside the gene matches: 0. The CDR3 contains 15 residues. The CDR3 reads CASSLAGLAYNEQFF. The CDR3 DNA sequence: TGTGCCAGCAGCTTAGCGGGACTAGCCTACAATGAGCAGTTCTTC.

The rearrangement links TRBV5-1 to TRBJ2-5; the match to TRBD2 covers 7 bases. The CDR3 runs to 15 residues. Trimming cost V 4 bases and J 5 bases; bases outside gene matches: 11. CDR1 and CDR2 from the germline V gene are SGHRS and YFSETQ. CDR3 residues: CASSPRTSGLETQYF. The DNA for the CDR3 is TGCGCCAGCAGCCCCCGGACTAGTGGCCTGGAGACCCAGTACTTC.

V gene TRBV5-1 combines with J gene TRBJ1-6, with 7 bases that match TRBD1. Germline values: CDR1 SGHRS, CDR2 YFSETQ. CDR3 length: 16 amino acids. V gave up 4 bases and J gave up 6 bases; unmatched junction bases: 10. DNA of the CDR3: TGCGCCAGCAGCGCGGGGACCGGGACAGCTAATTCACCCCTCCACTTT. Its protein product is CASSAGTGTANSPLHF.

CDR3 nucleotides: TGCGCCAGCAGTGATGGTGGGACAGACTCCTACGAGCAGTACTTC. It encodes CASSDGGTDSYEQYF. This chain links TRBV10-1 with TRBJ2-7; 7 nucleotides agree with TRBD1. V was pared by 3 bases and J by 0 bases, with 5 bases of the junction left unmatched. The CDR3 is 15 residues long. The germline gives CDR1 WNHNN, CDR2 SYGVQD (reference sequence).

The CDR3: CASTSGQGVGGYTF. CDR3 bases: TGTGCCAGCACCTCGGGACAGGGAGTTGGGGGCTACACCTTC. This chain uses TRBV6-1 with TRBJ1-2; 9 bases align to TRBD1. Germline lookup yields CDR1 MNHNS and CDR2 SASEGT. This CDR3 is built from 14 residues. V shed 7 bases and J 8 bases; nucleotides not matched to a gene: 11.

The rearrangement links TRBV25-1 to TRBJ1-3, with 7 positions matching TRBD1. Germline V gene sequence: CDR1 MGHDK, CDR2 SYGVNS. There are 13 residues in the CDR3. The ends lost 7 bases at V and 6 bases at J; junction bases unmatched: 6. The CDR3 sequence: CASIPGQENTIYF. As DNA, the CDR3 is TGTGCCAGCATCCCCGGACAGGAAAACACCATATATTTT.

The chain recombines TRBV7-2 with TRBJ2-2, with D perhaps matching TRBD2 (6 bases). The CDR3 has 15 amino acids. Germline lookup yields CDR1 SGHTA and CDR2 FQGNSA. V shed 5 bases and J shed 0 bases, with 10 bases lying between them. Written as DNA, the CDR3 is TGTGCCAGCAGCCGGGACTCCGCGAACACCGGGGAGCTGTTTTTT. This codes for CASSRDSANTGELFF.

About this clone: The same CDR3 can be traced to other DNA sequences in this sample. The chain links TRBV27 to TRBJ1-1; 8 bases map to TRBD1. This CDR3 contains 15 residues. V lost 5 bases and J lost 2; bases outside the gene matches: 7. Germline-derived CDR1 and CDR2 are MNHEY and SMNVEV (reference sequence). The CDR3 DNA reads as TGTGCCAGCAGTGACCTAGGACAGGGAAACACTGAAGCTTTCTTT. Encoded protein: CASSDLGQGNTEAFF.

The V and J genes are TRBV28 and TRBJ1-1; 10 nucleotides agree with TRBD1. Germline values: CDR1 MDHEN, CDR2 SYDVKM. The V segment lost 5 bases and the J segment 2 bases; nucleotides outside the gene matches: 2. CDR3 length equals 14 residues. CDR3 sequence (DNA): TGTGCCAGCAGTCGGACAGGGGGTAACACTGAAGCTTTCTTT. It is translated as CASSRTGGNTEAFF.

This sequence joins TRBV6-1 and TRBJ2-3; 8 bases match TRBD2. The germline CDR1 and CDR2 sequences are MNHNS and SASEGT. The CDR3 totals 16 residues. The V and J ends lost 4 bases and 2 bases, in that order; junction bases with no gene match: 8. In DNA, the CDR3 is TGTGCCAGCAGTGGAGTCGTCGGGGGGGCCACAGATACGCAGTATTTT. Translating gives CASSGVVGGATDTQYF.

The CDR3 DNA is TGTGCCAGCAGCTTAAATGATGACACTGGAAACACCATATATTTT. Its protein product is CASSLNDDTGNTIYF. V and J are TRBV7-3 and TRBJ1-3; D gene uncertain. The CDR3 spans 15 residues. From germline, CDR1 is SGHTA and CDR2 FQGTGA. Trimming took 1 base from V and 2 from J, leaving 9 bases between them.

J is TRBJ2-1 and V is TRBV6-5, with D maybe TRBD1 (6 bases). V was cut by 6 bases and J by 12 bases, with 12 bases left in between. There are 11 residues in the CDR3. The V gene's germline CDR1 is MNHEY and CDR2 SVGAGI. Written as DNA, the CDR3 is TGTGCCAGCAGAGGGACATTAGGGCAGTTCTTC. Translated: CASRGTLGQFF.

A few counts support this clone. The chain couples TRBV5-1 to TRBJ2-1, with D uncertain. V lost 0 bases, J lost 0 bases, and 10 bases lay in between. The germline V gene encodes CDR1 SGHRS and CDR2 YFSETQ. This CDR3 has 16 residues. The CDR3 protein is CASSLVATSSYNEQFF. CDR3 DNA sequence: TGCGCCAGCAGCTTGGTCGCGACAAGCTCCTACAATGAGCAGTTCTTC. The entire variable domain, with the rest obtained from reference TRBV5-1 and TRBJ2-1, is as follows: KAGVTQTPRYLIKTRGQQVTLSCSPISGHRSVSWYQQTPGQGLQFLFEYFSETQRNKGNFPGRFSGRQFSNSRSEMNVSTLELGDSALYLCASSLVATSSYNEQFFGPGTRLTVL.

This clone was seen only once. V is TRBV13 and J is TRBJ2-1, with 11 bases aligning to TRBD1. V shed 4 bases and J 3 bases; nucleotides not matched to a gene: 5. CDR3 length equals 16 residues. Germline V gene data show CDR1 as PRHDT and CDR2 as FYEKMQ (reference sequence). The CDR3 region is CASSWWGTGGYNEQFF. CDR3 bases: TGTGCCAGCAGCTGGTGGGGGACAGGGGGCTACAATGAGCAGTTCTTC.

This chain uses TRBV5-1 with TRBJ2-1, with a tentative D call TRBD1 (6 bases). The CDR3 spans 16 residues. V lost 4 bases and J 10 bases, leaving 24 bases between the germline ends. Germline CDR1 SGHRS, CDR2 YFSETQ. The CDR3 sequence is CASSTSPTRGTREQFF. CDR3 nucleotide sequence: TGCGCCAGCAGCACCTCGCCCACTAGGGGGACGAGGGAGCAGTTCTTC.

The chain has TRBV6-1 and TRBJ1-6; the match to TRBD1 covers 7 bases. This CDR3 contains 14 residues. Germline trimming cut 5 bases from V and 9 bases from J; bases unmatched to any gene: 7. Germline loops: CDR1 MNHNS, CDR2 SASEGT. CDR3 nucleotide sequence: TGTGCCAGCAGTAAATCGACAGGGTTTTCACCCCTCCACTTT. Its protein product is CASSKSTGFSPLHF.

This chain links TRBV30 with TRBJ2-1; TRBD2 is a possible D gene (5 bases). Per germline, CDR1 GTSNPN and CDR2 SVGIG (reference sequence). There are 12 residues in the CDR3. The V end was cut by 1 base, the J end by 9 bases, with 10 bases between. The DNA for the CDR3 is TGTGCCTGGAGTGATCAGGCGGGTGAGCAGTTCTTC. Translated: CAWSDQAGEQFF.

The CDR3, as DNA: TGTGCCAGCAGTTACTCAAGGACACCAGCAACGCAGTATTTT. It is translated as CASSYSRTPATQYF. The genes are TRBV6-6 and TRBJ2-3; a possible D gene is TRBD1 (5 bases). Germline V lookup: CDR1 MNHNY, CDR2 SVGAGI (reference sequence). V was pared by 0 bases and J by 9 bases, with 13 bases between. This CDR3 is built from 14 residues.

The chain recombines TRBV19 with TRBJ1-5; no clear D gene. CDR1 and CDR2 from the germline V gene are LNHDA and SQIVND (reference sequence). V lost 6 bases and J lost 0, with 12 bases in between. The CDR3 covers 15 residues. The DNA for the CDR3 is TGTGCCAGTAGATCGGGGATCAATAGCAATCAGCCCCAGCATTTT. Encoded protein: CASRSGINSNQPQHF. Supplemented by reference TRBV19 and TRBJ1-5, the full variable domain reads DGGITQSPKYLFRKEGQNVTLSCEQNLNHDAMYWYRQDPGQGLRLIYYSQIVNDFQKGDIAEGYSVSREKKESFPLTVTSAQKNPTAFYLCASRSGINSNQPQHFGDGTRLSIL.

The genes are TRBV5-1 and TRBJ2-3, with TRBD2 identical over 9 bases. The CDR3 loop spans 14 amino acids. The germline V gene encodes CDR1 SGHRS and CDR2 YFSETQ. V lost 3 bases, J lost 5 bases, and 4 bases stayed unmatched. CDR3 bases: TGCGCCAGCAGCTGGGGACTAGCCGAAGATACGCAGTATTTT. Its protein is CASSWGLAEDTQYF.

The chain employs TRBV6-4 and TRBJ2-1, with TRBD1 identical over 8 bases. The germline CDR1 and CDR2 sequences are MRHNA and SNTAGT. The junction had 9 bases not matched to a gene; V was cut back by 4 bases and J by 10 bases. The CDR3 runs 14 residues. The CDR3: CASSVWQGAREQFF. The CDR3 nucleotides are TGTGCCAGCAGTGTTTGGCAGGGGGCCAGGGAGCAGTTCTTC.

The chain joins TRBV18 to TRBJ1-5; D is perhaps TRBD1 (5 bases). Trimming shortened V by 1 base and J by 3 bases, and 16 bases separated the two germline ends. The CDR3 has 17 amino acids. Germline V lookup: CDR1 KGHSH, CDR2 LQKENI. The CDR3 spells CASSPRRTGHNNQPQHF. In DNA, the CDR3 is TGTGCCAGCTCACCACGCCGAACAGGACACAACAATCAGCCCCAGCATTTT.

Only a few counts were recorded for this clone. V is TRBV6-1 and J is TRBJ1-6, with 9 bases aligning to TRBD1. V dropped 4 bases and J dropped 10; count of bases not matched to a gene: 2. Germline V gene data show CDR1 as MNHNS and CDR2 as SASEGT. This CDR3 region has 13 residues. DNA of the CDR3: TGTGCCAGCAGTGGGGACAGGGTGTCACCCCTCCACTTT. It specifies CASSGDRVSPLHF.

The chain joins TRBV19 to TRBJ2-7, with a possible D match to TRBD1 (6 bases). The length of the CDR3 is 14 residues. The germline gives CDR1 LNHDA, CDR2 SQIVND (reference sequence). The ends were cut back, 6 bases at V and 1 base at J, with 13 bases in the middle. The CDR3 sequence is CASSHRAASYEQYF. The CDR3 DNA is TGTGCCAGTAGCCACAGGGCGGCGTCCTACGAGCAGTACTTC. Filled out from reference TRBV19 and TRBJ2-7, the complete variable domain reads DGGITQSPKYLFRKEGQNVTLSCEQNLNHDAMYWYRQDPGQGLRLIYYSQIVNDFQKGDIAEGYSVSREKKESFPLTVTSAQKNPTAFYLCASSHRAASYEQYFGPGTRLTVT.

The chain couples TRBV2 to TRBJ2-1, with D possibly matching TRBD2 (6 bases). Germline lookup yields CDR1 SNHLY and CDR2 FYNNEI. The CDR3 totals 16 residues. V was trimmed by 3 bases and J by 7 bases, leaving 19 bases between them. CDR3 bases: TGTGCCAGCAGTGAGCACGAGCGGAGGGCGGGGAATGAGCAGTTCTTC. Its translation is CASSEHERRAGNEQFF.

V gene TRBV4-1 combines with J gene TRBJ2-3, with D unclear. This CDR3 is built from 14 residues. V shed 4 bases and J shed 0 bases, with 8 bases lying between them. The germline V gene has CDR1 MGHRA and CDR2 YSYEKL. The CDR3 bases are TGCGCCAGCAGCCCAAGAGTGAGCACAGATACGCAGTATTTT. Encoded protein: CASSPRVSTDTQYF.

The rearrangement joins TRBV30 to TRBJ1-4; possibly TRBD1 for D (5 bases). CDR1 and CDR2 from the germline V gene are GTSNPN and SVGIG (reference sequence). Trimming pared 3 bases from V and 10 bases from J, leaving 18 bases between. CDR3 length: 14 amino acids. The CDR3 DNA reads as TGTGCCTGGAGGACCGCGGGGACTGATGGAAAACTGTTTTTT. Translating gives CAWRTAGTDGKLFF. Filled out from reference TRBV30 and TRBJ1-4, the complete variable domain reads SQTIHQWPATLVQPVGSPLSLECTVEGTSNPNLYWYRQAAGRGLQLLFYSVGIGQISSEVPQNLSASRPQDRQFILSSKKLLLSDSGFYLCAWRTAGTDGKLFFGSGTQLSVL.